This TCR beta chain was identified during a study of shared clonotypes between healthy human individuals. Study findings and constraints: Even with large depth, rarefaction showed that sorted-subset sequencing was incomplete.

Germline-derived CDR1 and CDR2 are SNHLY and FYNNEI. The V gene end was trimmed by 7 bases and the J gene end by 0 bases; junction bases not matched to a gene: 6. This CDR3 region has 14 residues. Those who donated, Caucasian adults without exception, all lived in Nashville, Tennessee. Into CD45RA+ naive and CD45RA-negative memory subsets, the CD4+ cells were split. Concerning this clone itself: Its specificity is unknown.

In the authors' methods: Filtering differed since immunoSEQ provided only junctions, with no quality scores. Assay: immunoSEQ multiplex PCR; the TCRdb copy retains only in-frame clones and omits some. D and trimming were read from the DNA, whereas the V and J calls and clone size are those reported in that table. The sample contains over a million clones, around 78% of which appear only once. The receptor was derived from a man younger than 35 in good health. Some clones in this sample may be carry-over from other donors' samples. Source material: memory CD4+ T cells from PBMCs. Subset: CD45RA-negative fraction. The V gene is TRBV2, the J gene TRBJ2-7; 7 bases match TRBD1. CDR3 nucleotide sequence: TGTGCCAGCATAAGGGGGCAGTCCTCCTACGAGCAGTACTTC. Residues: CASIRGQSSYEQYF.